This entry lists 8 T cell receptor beta chains sequenced from one sample in a study of memory CD4+ T cells and cytomegalovirus serostatus. TCRdb's copy holds only in-frame clones and misses some; the assay was immunoSEQ multiplex PCR. The profile covers tens of thousands of clones, with roughly 74% appearing a single time and 1.2% taken by the ten largest. Single viable CD3+CD4+CD8-CD45RO+ cells were sorted as the memory CD4+ T cells. The specimen sequenced was memory CD4+ T cells from blood. These receptors all come from an adult in good health and CMV-seropositive.

This chain links TRBV10-3 with TRBJ1-2, with 8 bases matching TRBD1. This CDR3 is built from 14 residues. The V gene's germline CDR1 is ENHRY and CDR2 SYGVKD. V dropped 3 bases and J dropped 4; count of bases not matched to a gene: 4. The CDR3 is CAISDDRGSYGYTF. For the CDR3, the DNA is TGTGCCATCAGTGATGACAGGGGATCCTATGGCTACACCTTC.

The chain employs TRBV29-1 and TRBJ2-5; 9 bases are shared with TRBD1. The germline V gene encodes CDR1 SQVTM and CDR2 ANQGSEA. There are 15 residues in the CDR3. The ends lost 1 base at V and 5 bases at J; junction bases unmatched: 8. The CDR3 DNA is TGCAGCGTTGAAGGGAAAGACAGGGGGAGCGAGACCCAGTACTTC. It translates to CSVEGKDRGSETQYF.

This chain joins TRBV7-8 and TRBJ2-3, with D perhaps given as TRBD1 or TRBD2 (5 bases each). Germline CDR1 and CDR2: SGHVS and FQNEAQ. The CDR3 is 14 residues long. The V end lost 2 bases, the J end lost 1 base, and 7 bases lay between the germline ends. CDR3 residues: CASSLQGGTDTQYF. As DNA, the CDR3 is TGTGCCAGCAGCTTACAGGGAGGCACAGATACGCAGTATTTT. The full variable domain, its missing parts supplied by reference TRBV7-8 and TRBJ2-3, is GAGVSQSPRYKVAKRGQDVALRCDPISGHVSLFWYQQALGQGPEFLTYFQNEAQLDKSGLPSDRFFAERPEGSVSTLKIQRTQQEDSAVYLCASSLQGGTDTQYFGPGTRLTVL.

The sample holds one count of this clone. The chain recombines TRBV6-1 with TRBJ2-5; D uncertain. This CDR3 is 13 amino acids long. Germline V gene data show CDR1 as MNHNS and CDR2 as SASEGT. The V end lost 4 bases, the J end lost 7 bases, and 13 bases lay between the germline ends. Here the CDR3 reads CASSGVFGVTQYF. CDR3 sequence (DNA): TGTGCCAGCAGTGGGGTTTTCGGTGTGACCCAGTACTTC.

This clone was counted a few times. The chain recombines TRBV4-1 with TRBJ2-1; weak D call: TRBD2 (5 bases). The CDR3 is made up of 15 amino acids. Between the trimmed V and J ends, which lost 11 bases and 0 bases, there was a span of 17 bases. Germline V lookup: CDR1 MGHRA, CDR2 YSYEKL. CDR3 protein: CASRTGMSSYNEQFF. The CDR3 DNA sequence: TGCGCCTCCCGGACTGGCATGAGCTCCTACAATGAGCAGTTCTTC.

This chain links TRBV10-1 with TRBJ2-1; D tentatively fits TRBD1 or TRBD2 (6 bases each). Germline V gene lookup returns CDR1 WNHNN and CDR2 SYGVQD (reference sequence). The CDR3 covers 15 residues. Trimming left V 1 base short and J 4 bases short, with 11 bases between. CDR3 protein: CASSEFTGRYNEQFF. The CDR3 DNA follows: TGCGCCAGCAGTGAGTTTACAGGGAGGTACAATGAGCAGTTCTTC.

This clone occurred a few times. The genes are TRBV5-4 and TRBJ1-3; 7 bases map to TRBD1. CDR1 and CDR2 (germline): SGHNT, YYREEE (reference sequence). V shed 0 bases, J shed 7 bases, and the junction held 1 base outside the gene matches. This CDR3 has 13 residues. The CDR3 loop reads CASSLETGNTIYF. Here the CDR3 DNA reads TGTGCCAGCAGCTTGGAGACAGGGAACACCATATATTTT. The full variable domain, rest sourced from reference TRBV5-4 and TRBJ1-3, is ETGVTQSPTHLIKTRGQQVTLRCSSQSGHNTVSWYQQALGQGPQFIFQYYREEENGRGNFPPRFSGLQFPNYSSELNVNALELDDSALYLCASSLETGNTIYFGEGSWLTVV.

The rearrangement links TRBV11-3 to TRBJ2-2; 14 bases agree with TRBD2. Germline CDR1 reads SGHNT; CDR2 reads YENEEA. J gave up 4 bases and V 5 bases, and 12 bases lay outside the gene matches. CDR3 length: 19 amino acids. The CDR3 nucleotides are TGTGCCAGCAGCACCGCATACGGACTAGCGGGAGGTGGCACCGGGGAGCTGTTTTTT. Amino acids: CASSTAYGLAGGGTGELFF.